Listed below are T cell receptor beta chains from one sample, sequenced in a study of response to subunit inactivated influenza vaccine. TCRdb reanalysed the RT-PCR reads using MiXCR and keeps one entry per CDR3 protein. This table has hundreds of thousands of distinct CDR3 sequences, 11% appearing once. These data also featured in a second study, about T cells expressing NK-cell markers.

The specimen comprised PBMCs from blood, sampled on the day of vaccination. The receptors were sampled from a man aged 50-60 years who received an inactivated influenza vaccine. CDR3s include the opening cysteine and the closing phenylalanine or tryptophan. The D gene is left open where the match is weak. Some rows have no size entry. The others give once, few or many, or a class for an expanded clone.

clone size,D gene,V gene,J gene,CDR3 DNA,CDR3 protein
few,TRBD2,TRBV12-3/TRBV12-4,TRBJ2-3,TGTGCCAGCACTGCTCCTCGACTAGCGGGTCCAGATACGCAGTATTTT,CASTAPRLAGPDTQYF
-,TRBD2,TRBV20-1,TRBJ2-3,TGCAGTGCTAGAGATTCAACGGGAGGGAACACAGATACGCAGTATTTT,CSARDSTGGNTDTQYF
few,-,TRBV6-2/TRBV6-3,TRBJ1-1,TGTGCCAGCAGTTACTCGACGCAGAACACTGAAGCTTTCTTT,CASSYSTQNTEAFF
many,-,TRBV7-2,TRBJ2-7,TGTGCCAGCAGCTTAGTAGTTACAGGGAGTAGTAAGGGCGAGCAGTACTTC,CASSLVVTGSSKGEQYF
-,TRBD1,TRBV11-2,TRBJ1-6,TGTGCCAGCAGCGTAACGACAGGGCCGGCTTATAATTCACCCCTCCACTTT,CASSVTTGPAYNSPLHF
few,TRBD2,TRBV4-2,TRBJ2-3,TGTGCCGAAGGGACTAGCGGGAGGAAGAGCACAGATACGCAGTATTTT,CAEGTSGRKSTDTQYF
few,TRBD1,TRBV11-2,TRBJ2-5,TGTGCCAGCAGCCCACCATGGGACAGGGTGGGAGAGACCCAGTACTTC,CASSPPWDRVGETQYF
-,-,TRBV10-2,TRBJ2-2,TGCGCCAGCAGTGAGATTTATCGAACCGGGGAGCTGTTTTTT,CASSEIYRTGELFF
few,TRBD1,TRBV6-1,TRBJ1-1,TGTGCCAGCAGGGGACAGGGGGCCGCTGAAGCTTTCTTT,CASRGQGAAEAFF
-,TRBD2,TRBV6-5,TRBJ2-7,TGTGCCAGGGAGCGGGGCTCCTACGAGCAGTACTTC,CARERGSYEQYF
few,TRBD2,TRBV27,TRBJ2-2,TGTGCCAGCAGTTTATCTGCGGGAGCCCTTTCCGGGGAGCTGTTTTTT,CASSLSAGALSGELFF
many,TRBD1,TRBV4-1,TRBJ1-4,TGCGCCAGCAGCCAATGGACAGGAGTTGCAACTAATGAAAAACTGTTTTTT,CASSQWTGVATNEKLFF
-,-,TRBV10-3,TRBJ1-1,TGTGCCATCAGTGATCGGGTTTCGAACACTGAAGCTTTCTTT,CAISDRVSNTEAFF
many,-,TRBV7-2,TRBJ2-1,TGTGCCAGCAGCTCGATTAGCGTTAGGAAGTTCTTC,CASSSISVRKFF
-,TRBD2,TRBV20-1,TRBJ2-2,TGCAGTGCTGCTTGGGGAGGGAATAGGTTCGCCGGGGAGCTGTTTTTT,CSAAWGGNRFAGELFF
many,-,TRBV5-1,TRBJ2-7,TGTGCCAGCAGCTTAGTACAGGGAGGCGAGCAGTACTTC,CASSLVQGGEQYF
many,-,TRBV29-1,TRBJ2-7,TGCAGCGTTGTACTGGGACCTCAGCAGTACTTC,CSVVLGPQQYF
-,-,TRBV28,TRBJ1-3,TGTGCCAGCGGACCCCGGATCTCTGGAAACACCATATATTTT,CASGPRISGNTIYF
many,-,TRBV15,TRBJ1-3,TGTGCCACCAGCAGAGCGACACACTCTGGAAACACCATATATTTT,CATSRATHSGNTIYF
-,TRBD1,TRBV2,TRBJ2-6,TGTGCCAGAGACAGGGGGGGCTCCTCTGGGGCCAACGTCCTGACTTTC,CARDRGGSSGANVLTF